These 27 T cell receptor beta chains originate from one sample sequenced in a study of identical twins. TCRdb independently ran MiXCR on the 5' RACE reads; one entry per CDR3 protein. The data contain 210,000 or so distinct CDR3 sequences, less than 8% of them singletons. The sample also formed part of further work on yellow fever vaccine responses in identical twins.

The sequencing sample was made of memory (CD45RO+) T cells sorted from blood. All receptors derive from a woman between 18 and 29 years old in good health.

This clonotype was seen a handful of times. The chain joins TRBV15 to TRBJ1-2; 8 bases line up with TRBD1. This CDR3 comprises 16 residues. V lost 5 bases to trimming and J lost 4 bases; unmatched junction nucleotides: 12. CDR1 and CDR2 from the germline V gene are LNHNV and YYDKDF (reference sequence). The CDR3 DNA reads as TGTGCCACCAGCGGCCTCCCGGACAGGGCTCCCTATGGCTACACCTTC. This gives the protein CATSGLPDRAPYGYTF.

The J gene is TRBJ2-2, the V gene TRBV12-3 or TRBV12-4; 9 nucleotides agree with TRBD2. This CDR3 contains 19 residues. CDR3 loop: CTCSLVNLRLAAITGELFF. The CDR3 nucleotides read TGTACCTGCAGTTTAGTGAATTTGAGACTAGCGGCAATAACCGGGGAGCTGTTTTTT.

This clonotype came up once. J is TRBJ1-6 and V is TRBV5-6; a possible D gene is TRBD1 (5 bases). The germline V gene has CDR1 SGHDT and CDR2 YYEEEE. The CDR3 contains 14 residues. The V end lost 8 bases, the J end lost 8 bases, and 17 bases lay between the germline ends. The CDR3: CARSPGAWDSPLHF. The CDR3 DNA sequence: TGTGCCAGGAGCCCCGGGGCCTGGGATTCACCCCTCCACTTT.

This clonotype was seen many times. This sequence joins TRBV12-3 or TRBV12-4 and TRBJ2-3; unclear D gene. V was clipped by 6 bases and J by 5 bases, with 12 bases between them. The CDR3 consists of 13 residues. CDR3 coding DNA: TGTGCCAGCAGCCCCCGATTCGGAGATACGCAGTATTTT. Amino acid sequence: CASSPRFGDTQYF.

This clonotype was seen repeatedly, ten times or more. V and J are TRBV7-9 and TRBJ2-1, with D perhaps given as TRBD1 or TRBD2 (5 bases each). The CDR3 has 16 amino acids. V was trimmed by 5 bases and J by 9 bases, leaving 23 bases between them. Per germline, CDR1 SEHNR and CDR2 FQNEAQ (reference sequence). The CDR3 protein is CASSTSGTVRNGEQFF. The CDR3 DNA reads TGTGCCAGCAGCACTTCAGGGACGGTTCGCAATGGTGAGCAGTTCTTC.

This clonotype has more than one count but fewer than ten. V gene TRBV5-1 combines with J gene TRBJ2-7, with D possibly matching TRBD1 (6 bases). CDR1 SGHRS and CDR2 YFSETQ come from the germline V gene. The CDR3 loop spans 16 amino acids. Trimming cost V 2 bases and J 7 bases, with 22 bases left between them. The CDR3 is CASSLPPGHLRGEQYF. As DNA, the CDR3 is TGCGCCAGCAGCTTACCCCCGGGACATCTCAGAGGGGAGCAGTACTTC.

This clonotype was found many times. The CDR3 DNA reads TGCGCCAGCAGCCCCGGACAGGGGGCCACAGATACGCAGTATTTT. Amino acid sequence: CASSPGQGATDTQYF. This chain connects TRBV5-1 to TRBJ2-3, with 11 bases aligning to TRBD1. The CDR3 covers 15 residues. Germline values: CDR1 SGHRS, CDR2 YFSETQ. V shed 4 bases, J shed 2 bases, and the junction held 3 bases outside the gene matches.

In its sample, this clonotype was seen many times. The genes are TRBV5-1 and TRBJ2-3, with D unresolved. Looked up from germline, CDR1 is SGHRS and CDR2 is YFSETQ. V was pared by 0 bases and J by 1 base, with 6 bases between. This CDR3 region has 14 residues. The DNA for the CDR3 is TGCGCCAGCAGCTTGGTGTTAGGCACAGATACGCAGTATTTT. Translating gives CASSLVLGTDTQYF.

The gene calls are TRBV5-5 and TRBJ1-1, with a tentative D call TRBD1 (5 bases). V was shortened by 1 base and J by 2 bases, with 12 bases between the two germline ends. CDR3 length: 15 amino acids. Germline CDR1 is SGHKS and CDR2 is YYEKEE (reference sequence). CDR3: CASSLRIGGNTEAFF. The CDR3 nucleotides read TGTGCCAGCAGCTTGAGAATTGGGGGTAACACTGAAGCTTTCTTT.

V gene TRBV2 combines with J gene TRBJ2-1, with 8 bases matching TRBD2. Germline V gene lookup returns CDR1 SNHLY and CDR2 FYNNEI. This CDR3 spans 15 amino acids. V lost 8 bases to trimming and J lost 3 bases; unmatched junction nucleotides: 9. In nucleotides, the CDR3 is TGTGCCAGCCAAACAGGACTAGCAGGCTACAATGAGCAGTTCTTC. The encoded protein is CASQTGLAGYNEQFF.

This clonotype was detected ten times or more. The genes are TRBV11-3 and TRBJ2-3; D not certain. The ends were cut back, 2 bases at V and 6 bases at J, with 12 bases in the middle. This CDR3 is 14 amino acids long. From germline, CDR1 is SGHNT and CDR2 YENEEA. DNA for the CDR3: TGTGCCAGCAGCTTACGAGGCAAAGCGGATACGCAGTATTTT. Its translation is CASSLRGKADTQYF.

Many counts were recorded for this clonotype. The rearrangement links TRBV11-2 to TRBJ2-4; 9 positions match TRBD2. The J segment lost 1 base and the V segment lost 3 bases, leaving 10 bases of the junction unmatched. The CDR3 length is 18 residues. Germline CDR1 reads SGHAT; CDR2 reads FQNNGV. The CDR3 coding sequence is TGTGCCAGCAGCTTCGTTGCGGGAGGGTTTGGTGCCAAAAACATTCAGTACTTC. This encodes CASSFVAGGFGAKNIQYF.

There are a few counts of this clonotype. This rearrangement joins TRBV11-2 to TRBJ1-1; TRBD1 might be the D (5 bases). Per germline, CDR1 SGHAT and CDR2 FQNNGV. This CDR3 region has 13 residues. V was pared by 3 bases and J by 6 bases, with 11 bases between. CDR3 nucleotide sequence: TGTGCCAGCAGCTTCGGCAGGGTGGCTGAAGCTTTCTTT. Amino acid sequence: CASSFGRVAEAFF.

This chain uses TRBV20-1 with TRBJ2-1; TRBD1 is a possible D gene (6 bases). The CDR3 totals 12 residues. V lost 6 bases to trimming and J lost 4 bases, with 10 bases between them. Germline V gives CDR1 DFQATT, CDR2 SNEGSKA (reference sequence). The CDR3 DNA follows: TGCAGTGCAACAACAGGGTACAATGAGCAGTTCTTC. It is translated as CSATTGYNEQFF.

This clonotype occurred a few times. V and J are TRBV11-1 and TRBJ2-5, with 9 positions matching TRBD2. The CDR3 totals 18 residues. The germline gives CDR1 SGHAT, CDR2 FQDESV (reference sequence). Trimming cost V 4 bases and J 1 base; bases outside gene matches: 13. CDR3 sequence reads: CASSSSGGLMSSQETQYF. CDR3 bases: TGTGCCAGCAGCTCAAGCGGGGGGCTGATGTCTTCCCAAGAGACCCAGTACTTC.

The chain uses TRBV3-1 and TRBJ2-1; the D gene could be TRBD1 or TRBD2 (5 bases each). The V end was cut by 4 bases, the J end by 5 bases, with 21 bases between. The germline CDR1 and CDR2 sequences are LGHDT and YNNKEL (reference sequence). This CDR3 comprises 17 residues. CDR3 sequence: CASSPNPGRGHNNEQFF. The CDR3 nucleotides are TGTGCCAGCAGCCCGAACCCGGGACGGGGCCATAACAATGAGCAGTTCTTC.

This chain links TRBV7-2 with TRBJ2-7; 10 bases match TRBD2. CDR3 length equals 15 residues. The germline gives CDR1 SGHTA, CDR2 FQGNSA. The junction had 3 bases not matched to a gene; V was cut back by 1 base and J by 3 bases. The CDR3 bases are TGTGCCAGCAGCTTAGAGGGACTAGCGAGCTACGAGCAGTACTTC. It codes for CASSLEGLASYEQYF.

This clonotype appeared a few times. V and J are TRBV12-3 or TRBV12-4 and TRBJ2-1, with TRBD2 matching 16 bases. The CDR3 length is 16 residues. Germline trimming cut 5 bases from V and 9 bases from J; bases unmatched to any gene: 7. CDR3 sequence (DNA): TGTGCCAGCAGTGGGACTAGCGGGAGGGCCAGCGGTGAGCAGTTCTTC. Protein: CASSGTSGRASGEQFF.

The rearrangement uses TRBV25-1 and TRBJ1-2; D is ambiguous. CDR1 MGHDK and CDR2 SYGVNS come from the germline V gene. The length of the CDR3 is 13 residues. Trimming pared 3 bases from V and 8 bases from J, leaving 13 bases between. CDR3 sequence: CASSDGWGIGYTF. CDR3 nucleotides: TGTGCCAGCAGTGATGGATGGGGTATCGGCTACACCTTC.

Only a few counts were recorded for this clonotype. This chain joins TRBV20-1 and TRBJ1-5, with D maybe TRBD1 (6 bases). Trimming stripped 1 base from V and 0 bases from J, with 10 bases between. The germline V gene has CDR1 DFQATT and CDR2 SNEGSKA (reference sequence). The CDR3 covers 15 residues. The CDR3 spells CSARGTVNSNQPQHF. The CDR3 DNA is TGCAGTGCTAGAGGGACAGTAAATAGCAATCAGCCCCAGCATTTT.

The chain uses TRBV3-1 and TRBJ2-3; 9 positions match TRBD2. This CDR3 comprises 15 residues. Losses at the gene ends were 8 bases for V and 4 bases for J; bases not matched to a gene: 10. The germline V gene has CDR1 LGHDT and CDR2 YNNKEL (reference sequence). CDR3 nucleotides: TGTGCCAGCGCCCCTAGCGGGACAAAGGCAGATACGCAGTATTTT. Translated, it gives CASAPSGTKADTQYF.

This chain connects TRBV5-1 to TRBJ1-1, with D possibly TRBD1 on 6 matching bases. The V end lost 0 bases, the J end lost 1 base, and 10 bases lay between the germline ends. Germline CDR1 reads SGHRS; CDR2 reads YFSETQ. The CDR3 extends over 15 amino acids. The CDR3 reads CASSLGAGANTEAFF. The CDR3 bases are TGCGCCAGCAGCTTGGGGGCGGGGGCGAACACTGAAGCTTTCTTT.

This clonotype turned up a few times. The genes are TRBV20-1 and TRBJ2-1; 12 positions agree with TRBD2. The CDR3 totals 15 residues. Germline CDR1 reads DFQATT; CDR2 reads SNEGSKA (reference sequence). The V segment lost 6 bases and the J segment 10 bases; nucleotides outside the gene matches: 13. This CDR3 reads CSAQRLAGDFREQFF. Here the CDR3 DNA reads TGCAGTGCCCAAAGACTAGCGGGAGATTTCAGGGAGCAGTTCTTC.

This clonotype was picked up many times. The V gene is TRBV28, the J gene TRBJ1-6, with D uncertain. V gave up 6 bases and J gave up 6 bases, with 15 bases separating them. The CDR3 contains 15 residues. Germline V CDR1 and CDR2: MDHEN, SYDVKM. CDR3: CASRDDNWSNSPLHF. In DNA form, the CDR3 reads TGTGCCAGCAGGGATGACAATTGGAGTAATTCACCCCTCCACTTT.

This clonotype has at least ten counts. The chain is built from TRBV20-1 and TRBJ1-2; D ambiguous. CDR3 length: 15 amino acids. CDR1 is DFQATT and CDR2 is SNEGSKA in the germline V gene (reference sequence). Trimming left V 6 bases short and J 3 bases short, with 20 bases between. The CDR3 loop reads CSATRVGQMDYGYTF. The CDR3 DNA reads TGCAGTGCCACGAGAGTGGGTCAGATGGACTATGGCTACACCTTC.

This clonotype was found many times. The rearrangement uses TRBV6-5 and TRBJ2-1; 11 positions agree with TRBD1. Germline V CDR1 and CDR2: MNHEY, SVGAGI. With 4 bases clipped from V and 7 bases from J, the junction kept 6 bases outside the gene matches. The CDR3 contains 15 residues. The CDR3 DNA reads as TGTGCCAGCAGTTCGTGGACAGGGGGCAGGAATGAGCAGTTCTTC. As protein: CASSSWTGGRNEQFF.

This clonotype was detected a few times. The chain joins TRBV14 to TRBJ2-7, with TRBD2 matching 14 bases. Germline values: CDR1 SGHDN, CDR2 FVKESK. This CDR3 is built from 18 residues. The ends lost 4 bases at V and 0 bases at J; junction bases unmatched: 8. The CDR3 is CASSRGTSGGRYSYEQYF. The CDR3 DNA reads as TGTGCCAGCAGCCGAGGGACTAGCGGGGGCCGATACTCCTACGAGCAGTACTTC.